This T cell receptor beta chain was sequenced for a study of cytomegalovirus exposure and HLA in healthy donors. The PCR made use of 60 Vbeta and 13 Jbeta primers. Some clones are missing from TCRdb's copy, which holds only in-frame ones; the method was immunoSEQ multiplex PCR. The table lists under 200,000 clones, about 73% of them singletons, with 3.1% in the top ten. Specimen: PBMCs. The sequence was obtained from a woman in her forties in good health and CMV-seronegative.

Here the CDR3 DNA reads TGTGCCAGCAGTGAAGTGAGAAACTATGGCTACACCTTC. Its translation: CASSEVRNYGYTF. The chain has TRBV2 and TRBJ1-2; D unresolved. This CDR3 spans 13 amino acids. V was cut by 1 base and J by 2 bases, with 5 bases left in between. CDR1 and CDR2 from the germline V gene are SNHLY and FYNNEI. Combining the CDR3 with reference TRBV2 and TRBJ1-2 gives the whole variable domain EPEVTQTPSHQVTQMGQEVILRCVPISNHLYFYWYRQILGQKVEFLVSFYNNEISEKSEIFDDQFSVERPDGSNFTLKIRSTKLEDSAMYFCASSEVRNYGYTFGSGTRLTVV.